This T cell receptor beta chain was captured by sequencing in a study of technical replicates of blood from several donors. This CDR3 is built from 15 residues. V lost 7 bases and J lost 4, with 18 bases in between. Germline values: CDR1 MDHEN, CDR2 SYDVKM. Sequencing used immunoSEQ multiplex PCR; TCRdb keeps in-frame clones, though not all of them. The data hold 70,000 to 95,000 clones, with approximately 96% observed a single time. The TCR comes from a human donor in good health. The rearrangement uses TRBV28 and TRBJ2-3, with a possible D match to TRBD1 (6 bases). What was sequenced was T cells isolated from PBMCs. CDR3 nucleotide sequence: TGTGCCAGCAAAGGAGGACAGTGGATCTCAGATACGCAGTATTTT. Translating gives CASKGGQWISDTQYF.